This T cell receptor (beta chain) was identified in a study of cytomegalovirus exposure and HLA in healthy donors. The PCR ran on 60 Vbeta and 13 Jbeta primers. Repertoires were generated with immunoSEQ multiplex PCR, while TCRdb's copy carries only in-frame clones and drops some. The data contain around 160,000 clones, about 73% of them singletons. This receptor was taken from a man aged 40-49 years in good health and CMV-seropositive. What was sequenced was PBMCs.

The CDR3: CASSPGGNEQFF. CDR3 sequence (DNA): TGTGCCAGCAGTCCAGGGGGCAATGAGCAGTTCTTC. The J gene is TRBJ2-1, the V gene TRBV14, with 7 bases fitting TRBD1. With V trimmed by 6 bases and J by 6 bases, 2 bases remained unmatched. The V gene's germline CDR1 is SGHDN and CDR2 FVKESK. This CDR3 is built from 12 residues.